This T cell receptor (beta chain) is from a study of long-term antiretroviral therapy in people with HIV. Run at survey level, the immunoSEQ assay was version v3.0. Produced via immunoSEQ multiplex PCR; TCRdb's table is partial and in-frame only. The table records about 25,000 clones, more than 65% of them present only once. This CDR3 comprises 15 residues. Germline V lookup: CDR1 SGHRS, CDR2 YFSETQ. V trimming: 6 bases; J trimming: 3 bases; junction bases outside the gene matches: 5. The material sequenced was unsorted PBMCs, taken 0.5 years after starting antiretroviral therapy. V is TRBV5-1 and J is TRBJ2-2; 10 bases fit TRBD2. This receptor was taken from a middle-aged woman with HIV. CDR3 residues: CASNYLAGDTGELFF. The DNA of the CDR3 is TGCGCCAGCAACTATCTAGCGGGGGACACCGGGGAGCTGTTTTTT.